This T cell receptor beta chain was profiled in a study of cytomegalovirus exposure and HLA in healthy donors. CDR3 length equals 15 residues. Trimming stripped 4 bases from V and 5 bases from J, with 17 bases between. Germline V lookup: CDR1 MNHEY, CDR2 SVGAGI. Primers for the PCR totalled 60 Vbeta and 13 Jbeta. Some clones are missing from TCRdb's copy, which holds only in-frame ones; the method was immunoSEQ multiplex PCR. The data show approximately 170,000 clones, with over 75% seen just once and under 1.5% held by the top ten. This sequence originates from a man in his fifties in good health and CMV-seropositive. Sequences were obtained from PBMCs. The chain joins TRBV6-5 to TRBJ2-5; D possibly corresponds to TRBD1 (6 bases). The CDR3 coding sequence is TGTGCCAGCAGTTCCGCCGGCGCAGGGGTGGAGACCCAGTACTTC. Encoded protein: CASSSAGAGVETQYF.